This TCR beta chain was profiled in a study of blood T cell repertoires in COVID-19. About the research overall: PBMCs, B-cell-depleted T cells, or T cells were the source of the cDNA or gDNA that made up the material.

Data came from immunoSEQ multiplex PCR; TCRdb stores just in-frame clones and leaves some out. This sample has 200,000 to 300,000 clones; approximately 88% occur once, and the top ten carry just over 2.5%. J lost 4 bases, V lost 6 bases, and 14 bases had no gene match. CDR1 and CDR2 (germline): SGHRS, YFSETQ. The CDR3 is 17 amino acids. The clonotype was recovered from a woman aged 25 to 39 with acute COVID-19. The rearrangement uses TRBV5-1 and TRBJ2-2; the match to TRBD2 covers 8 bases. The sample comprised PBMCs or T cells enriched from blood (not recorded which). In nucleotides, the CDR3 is TGCGCCAGCATGGCCGGCGGGGGGCGTAATCCCACCGGGGAGCTGTTTTTT. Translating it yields CASMAGGGRNPTGELFF.